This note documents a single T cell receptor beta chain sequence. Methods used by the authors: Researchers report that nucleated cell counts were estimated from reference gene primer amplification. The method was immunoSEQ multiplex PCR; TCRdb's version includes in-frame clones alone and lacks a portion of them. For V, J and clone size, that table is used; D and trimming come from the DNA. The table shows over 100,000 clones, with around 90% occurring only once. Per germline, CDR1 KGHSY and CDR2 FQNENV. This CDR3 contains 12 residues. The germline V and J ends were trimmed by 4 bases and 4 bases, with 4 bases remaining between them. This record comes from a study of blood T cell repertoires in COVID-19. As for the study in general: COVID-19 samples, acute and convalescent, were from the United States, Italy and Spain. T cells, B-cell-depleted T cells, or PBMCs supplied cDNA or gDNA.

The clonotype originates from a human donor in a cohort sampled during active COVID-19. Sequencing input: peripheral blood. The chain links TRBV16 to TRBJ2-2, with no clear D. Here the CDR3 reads CASSPPTGELFF. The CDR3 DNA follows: TGTGCCAGCAGCCCTCCCACCGGGGAGCTGTTTTTT.